The clone carrying this T cell receptor (beta chain) was seen once. The antigen is unknown. The data were obtained in a study of cytomegalovirus exposure and HLA in healthy donors. Study overall: HLA-typed donors were the source of some 85 million unique TCRs, which an early data release held. Ancestry clustering placed around four fifths of several hundred genotyped donors in the Caucasian-associated cluster. Overall study findings and caveats: Several of the most significant clusters were apparently associated with common viral pathogens in a later analysis. According to the study, 160 or so TCR beta chains were cytomegalovirus-associated.

With V trimmed by 6 bases and J by 3 bases, 7 bases remained unmatched. Germline lookup yields CDR1 SGHRS and CDR2 YFSETQ. The CDR3 totals 14 residues. 60 Vbeta and 13 Jbeta primers were used in PCR. Here immunoSEQ multiplex PCR was the method, and the copy in TCRdb shows in-frame clones only, minus some. Of 150,000 to 200,000 clones listed, 80% to 85% were seen once; the top ten hold less than 2.5%. Input material: PBMCs. The receptor was isolated from a male donor in good health and CMV-seronegative. The chain combines TRBV5-1 with TRBJ2-5, with TRBD1 matching 8 bases. The CDR3 DNA reads as TGCGCCAGCACCCTGGACAGGGCTGAAGAGACCCAGTACTTC. Amino acids: CASTLDRAEETQYF.